These T cell receptor beta chains were read from a single sample in a study of blood T cells in healthy people across ages. TCRdb used MiXCR to reprocess the 5' RACE reads, holding one entry per CDR3 protein. Of approximately 940,000 distinct CDR3 sequences in the sample, about 44% are singletons; the top ten hold around 15%. Sample: blood. The source is a man younger than 40 in good health. Each CDR3 is given with its conserved first and last residue. The order of the fields is CDR3 length, V gene, J gene, clone size, D gene, CDR3 protein, CDR3 DNA. The D gene is left open where the match is weak. Not every row has a clone size; where given, it reads once, few, many or a size class.

cdr3_length: 14; v_call: TRBV12-3/TRBV12-4; j_call: TRBJ2-7; clone_size: few; d_call: -; cdr3_aa: CASRAGRGAYEQYF; cdr3_nt: TGTGCCAGCCGGGCGGGGCGCGGGGCGTACGAGCAGTACTTC
cdr3_length: 17; v_call: TRBV9; j_call: TRBJ2-1; clone_size: -; d_call: TRBD2; cdr3_aa: CAGSVGNSGGWLTEQFF; cdr3_nt: TGTGCCGGCAGCGTAGGCAATAGCGGGGGGTGGTTGACTGAGCAGTTCTTC
cdr3_length: 14; v_call: TRBV6-5; j_call: TRBJ1-2; clone_size: few; d_call: -; cdr3_aa: CASRQTTGKNGYTF; cdr3_nt: TGTGCCAGCAGACAGACTACAGGGAAGAATGGCTACACCTTC
cdr3_length: 15; v_call: TRBV5-8; j_call: TRBJ2-5; clone_size: -; d_call: -; cdr3_aa: CASSLGQKTQETQYF; cdr3_nt: TGTGCCAGCAGCTTAGGACAGAAGACTCAAGAGACCCAGTACTTC
cdr3_length: 14; v_call: TRBV7-6; j_call: TRBJ2-5; clone_size: -; d_call: TRBD1; cdr3_aa: CASSRQGGEETQYF; cdr3_nt: TGTGCCAGCAGCAGACAGGGGGGCGAAGAGACCCAGTACTTC
cdr3_length: 19; v_call: TRBV14; j_call: TRBJ1-6; clone_size: few; d_call: TRBD1; cdr3_aa: CASSVDRGRSVVGNSPLHF; cdr3_nt: TGTGCCAGCAGCGTGGACAGGGGGCGTTCGGTGGTGGGTAATTCACCCCTCCACTTT
cdr3_length: 15; v_call: TRBV7-2; j_call: TRBJ1-5; clone_size: -; d_call: -; cdr3_aa: CASSSPATSNQPQHF; cdr3_nt: TGTGCCAGCAGTTCCCCAGCGACTAGCAATCAGCCCCAGCATTTT
cdr3_length: 15; v_call: TRBV30; j_call: TRBJ1-5; clone_size: -; d_call: -; cdr3_aa: CAWSSRGDLNQPQHF; cdr3_nt: TGTGCCTGGAGTAGCCGTGGGGATCTCAATCAGCCCCAGCATTTT
cdr3_length: 16; v_call: TRBV12-3/TRBV12-4; j_call: TRBJ2-3; clone_size: -; d_call: TRBD2; cdr3_aa: CASSVWTSVGADTQYF; cdr3_nt: TGTGCCAGCAGTGTATGGACTAGCGTGGGTGCAGATACGCAGTATTTT
cdr3_length: 14; v_call: TRBV7-9; j_call: TRBJ1-1; clone_size: few; d_call: -; cdr3_aa: CASSWGPKNTEAFF; cdr3_nt: TGTGCCAGCAGCTGGGGGCCGAAGAACACTGAAGCTTTCTTT
cdr3_length: 10; v_call: TRBV29-1; j_call: TRBJ2-7; clone_size: -; d_call: -; cdr3_aa: CSVYIYEQYF; cdr3_nt: TGCAGCGTTTACATCTACGAGCAGTACTTC
cdr3_length: 15; v_call: TRBV3-1; j_call: TRBJ1-1; clone_size: -; d_call: -; cdr3_aa: CASSQAPGGVPEAFF; cdr3_nt: TGTGCCAGCAGCCAAGCCCCGGGGGGAGTCCCTGAAGCTTTCTTT
cdr3_length: 12; v_call: TRBV20-1; j_call: TRBJ2-3; clone_size: -; d_call: -; cdr3_aa: CSADRSTDTQYF; cdr3_nt: TGCAGTGCGGACCGGAGTACAGATACGCAGTATTTT
cdr3_length: 14; v_call: TRBV6-6; j_call: TRBJ2-5; clone_size: -; d_call: -; cdr3_aa: CASSYSGRQETQYF; cdr3_nt: TGTGCCAGCAGTTACTCGGGGAGACAAGAGACCCAGTACTTC